This T cell receptor beta chain was found in a study of technical replicates of blood from four donors. Here immunoSEQ multiplex PCR was the method, and the copy in TCRdb shows in-frame clones only, minus some. This sample carries some 70,000 clones, more than 90% of them seen once, and the ten largest clones take around 0.38%. The CDR3 contains 15 residues. Per the germline V gene, CDR1 is MRHNA and CDR2 is SNTAGT. V shed 5 bases and J 6 bases; nucleotides not matched to a gene: 10. The rearrangement links TRBV6-4 to TRBJ2-1, with 7 bases aligning to TRBD2. The origin of this receptor is a human donor in good health. Sequencing was done on a sample of T cells isolated from PBMCs. This CDR3 is CASSLEGGTGNEQFF. The CDR3 nucleotides read TGTGCCAGCAGTCTCGAGGGAGGGACCGGCAATGAGCAGTTCTTC.